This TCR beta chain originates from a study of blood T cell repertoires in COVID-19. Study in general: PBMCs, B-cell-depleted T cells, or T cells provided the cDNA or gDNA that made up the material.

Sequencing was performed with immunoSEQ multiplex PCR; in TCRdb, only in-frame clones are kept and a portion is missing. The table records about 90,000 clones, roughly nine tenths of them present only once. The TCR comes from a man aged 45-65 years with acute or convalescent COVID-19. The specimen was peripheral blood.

Written as DNA, the CDR3 is TGTGCCAGCAGCCAAAGCGAGTTCTACGAGCAGTACTTC. It is translated as CASSQSEFYEQYF. The chain couples TRBV3-1 (or the pseudogene TRBV3-2) to TRBJ2-7; D gene uncertain. V shed 2 bases and J shed 3 bases, with 8 bases lying between them. The CDR3 runs 13 residues. The germline V gene encodes CDR1 LGHDT and CDR2 YNNKEL (reference sequence).